This paragraph covers one T cell receptor (beta chain) sequence. Its antigen is not identified. Method: immunoSEQ multiplex PCR; TCRdb's copy keeps in-frame clones and lacks some. The sample lists 150,000 to 160,000 clones; around nine tenths were seen once. The data originate from a study of T cell responses to AZD1222 COVID-19 vaccine. Findings of the study overall: Donors were chiefly white British, with a greater number of females, and clonal diversity was perhaps underestimated. Spike-specific TCR breadth rose after two AZD1222 doses, and depth rose as well. Spike-spanning, vaccine-associated CD4 TCRs were dominant at 160-218 and 743-854. Repertoires were obtained only post-peak T cell response.

The sequence derives from an adult who had recovered from COVID-19. Sequences were derived from peripheral blood, sampled after recovery from COVID-19.

CDR3 sequence: CSVQLTGSYNEQFF. The CDR3 bases are TGCAGCGTCCAACTTACAGGGTCCTACAATGAGCAGTTCTTC. This rearrangement joins TRBV29-1 to TRBJ2-1, with a possible D match to TRBD1 (6 bases). Per the germline V gene, CDR1 is SQVTM and CDR2 is ANQGSEA. The CDR3 contains 14 residues. Trimming took 6 bases from V and 1 from J, leaving 13 bases between them.